A selection of T cell receptor beta chains follows, all from one sample in a study of cytomegalovirus exposure and HLA in healthy donors. Profiling relied on immunoSEQ multiplex PCR, and the TCRdb table lists in-frame clones only, not all of them. The repertoire has about 94,000 clones, over 50% of them found once; the top ten carry about 3.9%. Sequences were obtained from PBMCs. The origin of the receptors is a man aged 30 to 45 in good health and CMV-seronegative. The CDR3 runs from the conserved cysteine through the conserved F or W. The D gene is left open where the match is weak. The listing skips clone size in some rows; elsewhere it reads once, few, many or a size class.

V gene	clone size	J gene	D gene	CDR3 protein	CDR3 DNA
TRBV4-2	-	TRBJ2-7	TRBD1	CASRLINRGPSYEQYF	TGTGCCAGCAGGCTGATTAACAGGGGACCCTCCTACGAGCAGTACTTC
TRBV27	few	TRBJ2-3	TRBD2	CASFTGTSGLTDTQYF	TGTGCCAGTTTCACCGGGACTAGCGGCCTCACAGATACGCAGTATTTT
TRBV30	-	TRBJ1-5	-	CAWSLDLGNQPQHF	TGTGCCTGGAGTTTAGACTTGGGCAATCAGCCCCAGCATTTT
TRBV11-2	-	TRBJ2-7	TRBD1	CASSVYRGPSYEQYF	TGTGCCAGCAGCGTATACAGGGGGCCGTCCTACGAGCAGTACTTC
TRBV6-6	-	TRBJ1-2	-	CASSYSESGYTF	TGTGCCAGCAGTTACTCGGAGAGCGGCTACACCTTC
TRBV29-1	-	TRBJ1-2	-	CSVGEGGVRGYTF	TGCAGCGTTGGAGAGGGGGGGGTTCGTGGCTACACCTTC
TRBV6-5	-	TRBJ2-7	-	CASTSTLVAYEQYF	TGTGCCAGCACCTCTACACTAGTGGCCTACGAGCAGTACTTC
TRBV5-1	-	TRBJ2-1	TRBD2	CASSLGLATNEQFF	TGCGCCAGCAGCTTAGGACTAGCCACCAATGAGCAGTTCTTC
TRBV7-6	-	TRBJ2-7	-	CASSQGGYEQYF	TGTGCCAGCAGCCAGGGGGGATACGAGCAGTACTTC
TRBV5-1	-	TRBJ1-4	-	CASSYDRTNEKLFF	TGCGCCAGCAGTTACGACAGGACTAATGAAAAACTGTTTTTT
TRBV9	-	TRBJ2-3	TRBD2	CASSVRVAGPEGDTQYF	TGTGCCAGCAGCGTAAGAGTAGCGGGTCCCGAGGGAGATACGCAGTATTTT
TRBV9	few	TRBJ2-3	TRBD2	CASTSGRDIGYTQYF	TGTGCCAGCACTAGCGGGAGGGACATCGGGTATACGCAGTATTTT
TRBV29-1	-	TRBJ1-2	-	CSVTLDRGYGYTF	TGCAGCGTTACCTTGGACCGGGGGTATGGCTACACCTTC
TRBV28	few	TRBJ2-1	TRBD1	CASSSPWTGVLNLSPDDEQFF	TGTGCCAGCAGCTCACCTTGGACAGGGGTCCTCAACCTCTCTCCGGACGATGAGCAGTTCTTC
TRBV27	once	TRBJ1-2	TRBD1	CASSDRGYGYTF	TGTGCCAGCAGCGACAGGGGCTATGGCTACACCTTC
TRBV5-1	-	TRBJ1-3	TRBD1	CASSLDRAGNTIYF	TGCGCCAGCAGCTTAGACAGGGCTGGAAACACCATATATTTT
TRBV7-9	-	TRBJ1-5	-	CASSSGVGAQHF	TGTGCCAGCAGCTCAGGTGTAGGGGCCCAGCATTTT
TRBV10-2	-	TRBJ2-7	TRBD2	CASTPGRELGYEQYF	TGCGCCAGCACCCCTGGGCGGGAGTTAGGCTACGAGCAGTACTTC
TRBV9	-	TRBJ1-3	-	CASSVLSSGNTIYF	TGTGCCAGCAGCGTACTCTCTTCTGGAAACACCATATATTTT
TRBV21-1	-	TRBJ2-3	-	CASSKFGRGQEVNTDTQYF	TGTGCCAGCAGCAAATTTGGAAGAGGACAGGAGGTTAACACAGATACGCAGTATTTT
TRBV30	-	TRBJ2-1	TRBD1	CAWTPPGQEYNEQFF	TGTGCCTGGACCCCCCCGGGACAGGAATACAATGAGCAGTTCTTC
TRBV7-9	-	TRBJ2-3	-	CASSLGSATDTQYF	TGTGCCAGCAGCTTAGGAAGTGCGACAGATACGCAGTATTTT
TRBV19	-	TRBJ2-7	TRBD1	CASSISGQGYEQYF	TGTGCCAGTAGTATTAGTGGACAGGGATACGAGCAGTACTTC
TRBV19	once	TRBJ1-2	TRBD1	CATVGQGDGYTF	TGTGCCACCGTCGGACAGGGGGATGGCTACACCTTC
TRBV4-1	once	TRBJ1-5	-	CASSQVSGEGSNQPQHF	TGCGCCAGCAGCCAAGTGTCAGGGGAGGGTAGCAATCAGCCCCAGCATTTT
TRBV5-4	-	TRBJ1-1	-	CASSLLAGPAFF	TGTGCCAGCAGCCTCCTGGCAGGGCCAGCTTTCTTT
TRBV9	-	TRBJ1-3	TRBD1	CASSVWDSSGNTIYF	TGTGCCAGCAGCGTATGGGACAGCTCTGGAAACACCATATATTTT
TRBV19	-	TRBJ1-5	TRBD1	CASSILQGAKGQPQHF	TGTGCCAGCAGTATCCTCCAGGGGGCAAAGGGTCAGCCCCAGCATTTT
TRBV6-1	few	TRBJ1-1	TRBD1	CASSDQGENTEAFF	TGTGCCAGCAGTGACCAGGGGGAGAACACTGAAGCTTTCTTT
TRBV28	few	TRBJ2-7	-	CASSSGIHEQYF	TGTGCCAGCAGTTCAGGGATACACGAGCAGTACTTC
TRBV2	-	TRBJ2-7	TRBD1	CASIRDRELEQYF	TGTGCCAGCATCCGGGACAGGGAGCTCGAGCAGTACTTC
TRBV20-1	-	TRBJ2-7	TRBD1	CKGQADYEQYF	TGCAAGGGACAGGCCGACTACGAGCAGTACTTC
TRBV7-8	once	TRBJ1-2	TRBD1	CASSPQGANYGYTF	TGTGCCAGCAGCCCACAGGGGGCTAACTATGGCTACACCTTC
TRBV6-1	-	TRBJ1-6	-	CASSEVSYGSPLHF	TGTGCCAGCAGTGAAGTCAGCTACGGGTCACCCCTCCACTTT
TRBV11-3	-	TRBJ2-7	-	CASSPTGRHEQYF	TGTGCCAGCAGCCCTACAGGGCGGCACGAGCAGTACTTC